The rows below give T cell receptor beta chains drawn from one sample of a study of early T cells in non-severe SARS-CoV-2 infection. From the 5' RACE reads, TCRdb called clonotypes with MiXCR, one entry per CDR3 protein. Here the sample spans over 30,000 distinct CDR3 sequences, about 3.8% being singletons. The sample consisted of whole blood. The receptor set was obtained from an adult who was a healthcare worker with PCR-confirmed SARS-CoV-2 infection or an uninfected control (not recorded which). CDR3s include the opening cysteine and the closing phenylalanine or tryptophan. A D gene is named only where the DNA matches it firmly. Clone size is stated in some rows and not others, as once, few, many or a class when expanded.

D gene	clone size	V gene	J gene	CDR3 DNA	CDR3 protein
NA	many	TRBV7-9	TRBJ1-5	TGTGCCAGCAGCCCTGACATTGGACGGGCCAATCAGCCCCAGCATTTT	CASSPDIGRANQPQHF
TRBD1	few	TRBV6-6	TRBJ2-7	TGTGCCAGCAGTTCCGGACAGGGTAAGACCTACGAGCAGTACTTC	CASSSGQGKTYEQYF
TRBD2	many	TRBV5-5	TRBJ2-1	TGTGCCAGCAGCTTGGCTCGGGGGGGCCCCTCCTACAATGAGCAGTTCTTC	CASSLARGGPSYNEQFF
NA	many	TRBV7-9	TRBJ1-2	TGTGCCAGCAGCCGGGACCCACTGGTCGGCTACACCTTC	CASSRDPLVGYTF
NA	many	TRBV4-2	TRBJ2-1	TGTGCCAGCAGCCAAGATTCATCCTACAATGAGCAGTTCTTC	CASSQDSSYNEQFF
NA	NA	TRBV20-1	TRBJ2-1	TGCAGTGCTAGTATCCAGGTTATGGACACTGAGCAGTTCTTC	CSASIQVMDTEQFF
TRBD2	NA	TRBV9	TRBJ2-2	TGTGCCAGCACCCGGACTAGCGGGGGGTCCGGGGAGCTGTTTTTT	CASTRTSGGSGELFF
TRBD2	many	TRBV7-9	TRBJ2-7	TGTGCCAGCAGCTTCGGGTCTAGCGGGAGGTACGAGCAGTACTTC	CASSFGSSGRYEQYF
NA	NA	TRBV12-3/TRBV12-4	TRBJ2-2	TGTGCCAGCAGTTTGGTAGCCGGGGAGCTGTTTTTT	CASSLVAGELFF
NA	many	TRBV29-1	TRBJ2-5	TGCAGCGCGGGGGTTGGAGAGACCCAGTACTTC	CSAGVGETQYF
NA	many	TRBV6-6	TRBJ2-2	TGTGCCAGCAGGCGGGACAGCACCGGGGAGCTGTTTTTT	CASRRDSTGELFF
NA	many	TRBV19	TRBJ2-2	TGTGCCAGTACCACCCGGTTAGGGACCGGGGAGCTGTTTTTT	CASTTRLGTGELFF
TRBD1	few	TRBV6-5	TRBJ1-1	TGTGCCAGCAGGGGACAGGGAGCAGGTAACACTGAAGCTTTCTTT	CASRGQGAGNTEAFF
NA	many	TRBV11-3	TRBJ1-1	TGTGCCAGCAGCTTAGTTGAGGGGGTTAACACTGAAGCTTTCTTT	CASSLVEGVNTEAFF
NA	few	TRBV7-9	TRBJ2-1	TGTGCCAGCAGCTTAGCCAACTACCTCGGCGATGAGCAGTTCTTC	CASSLANYLGDEQFF
NA	many	TRBV4-1	TRBJ2-3	TGCGCCAGCAGGGATACGCAGTATTTT	CASRDTQYF
NA	many	TRBV20-1	TRBJ2-3	TGCAGTGCTAGAGACGGACGGCGCACAGATACGCAGTATTTT	CSARDGRRTDTQYF
NA	many	TRBV6-2/TRBV6-3	TRBJ1-5	TGTGCCAGCAGTCACCCAAGGGGGGCGAATCAGCCCCAGCATTTT	CASSHPRGANQPQHF
NA	many	TRBV20-1	TRBJ1-2	TGCAGTGCTACAGAGGGGTCGGGGCTCATGGTCTATGGCTACACCTTC	CSATEGSGLMVYGYTF
TRBD2	many	TRBV20-1	TRBJ2-1	TGCAGTGCTAGCGGCGGGAGGGCCTACAATGAGCAGTTCTTC	CSASGGRAYNEQFF
TRBD2	many	TRBV6-2/TRBV6-3	TRBJ2-1	TGTGCCAGCAGTTACTTAGCGGGGTGGTACAATGAGCAGTTCTTC	CASSYLAGWYNEQFF
NA	many	TRBV24-1	TRBJ2-2	TGTGCCACCAGTGATCCGTCAGGGTCGAACACCGGGGAGCTGTTTTTT	CATSDPSGSNTGELFF
TRBD2	many	TRBV5-1	TRBJ2-5	TGCGCCAGCAGCCGTCAAGGGGACCTACGGGGGGAAGAGACCCAGTACTTC	CASSRQGDLRGEETQYF
NA	many	TRBV20-1	TRBJ1-1	TGCAGTGCTCCCACGTCGAACACTGAAGCTTTCTTT	CSAPTSNTEAFF
NA	many	TRBV19	TRBJ2-2	TGTGCCAGTAGTATCAGGCAGTCAAACACCGGGGAGCTGTTTTTT	CASSIRQSNTGELFF
TRBD1	many	TRBV29-1	TRBJ2-4	TGCAGCGCACAGAGCAGGGGGCTCGGCGCCAAAAACATTCAGTACTTC	CSAQSRGLGAKNIQYF
TRBD1	many	TRBV7-9	TRBJ2-2	TGTGCCAGCAGCTTACCCGGGACAGGGGGAACCGGGGAGCTGTTTTTT	CASSLPGTGGTGELFF
TRBD1	many	TRBV12-3/TRBV12-4	TRBJ1-1	TGTGCCAGCACCCCTTTCGGACAGGGGATGAACACTGAAGCTTTCTTT	CASTPFGQGMNTEAFF
TRBD2	many	TRBV29-1	TRBJ2-1	TGCAGCGCATCGACTAGCGACGATGAGCAGTTCTTC	CSASTSDDEQFF
TRBD2	many	TRBV11-2	TRBJ2-7	TGTGCCAGCAGACAAGCGGGACCCTACGAGCAGTACTTC	CASRQAGPYEQYF
TRBD1	many	TRBV10-3	TRBJ1-6	TGTGCCTCGTCCGGGACAGGGAACAAAGATGGCTCACCCCTCCACTTT	CASSGTGNKDGSPLHF
NA	NA	TRBV5-1	TRBJ2-2	TGCGCCAGCAGCTTGGTGGGACATAACACCGGGGAGCTGTTTTTT	CASSLVGHNTGELFF
NA	many	TRBV10-3	TRBJ2-3	TGTGCCATCAGTGAGACTACCACAGATACGCAGTATTTT	CAISETTTDTQYF
NA	many	TRBV18	TRBJ1-2	TGTGCCAGCTCACCATCGGGGGGCGCGGACTATGGCTACACCTTC	CASSPSGGADYGYTF
NA	many	TRBV20-1	TRBJ2-1	TGCAGTTCCGGTGGCAGGGTCGATGAGCAGTTCTTC	CSSGGRVDEQFF
TRBD1	many	TRBV10-3	TRBJ1-1	TGTGCCATCAGGGAGCCGGGGACAGGGGGAGCGAACACTGAAGCTTTCTTT	CAIREPGTGGANTEAFF
NA	many	TRBV4-2	TRBJ1-4	TGTGCCAGCAGCCAAGAAGATTTTGATGAAAAACTGTTTTTT	CASSQEDFDEKLFF
TRBD2	many	TRBV7-9	TRBJ2-7	TGTGCCAGCAGCGGAGAACTAGCGGGAGGGCCGCTTGAGCAGTACTTC	CASSGELAGGPLEQYF
NA	once	TRBV7-9	TRBJ2-4	TGTGCCAGCAGCTTGGCAGGAAAAAACATTCAGTACTTC	CASSLAGKNIQYF
TRBD1	many	TRBV20-1	TRBJ1-5	TGCAGTGCATGGGACAGGGGTAGAAGGGATCAGCCCCAGCATTTT	CSAWDRGRRDQPQHF
TRBD1	few	TRBV20-1	TRBJ2-6	TGCAGTGCTAGACACCGCCTCGGACAGGGTCTCTCTGGGGCCAACGTCCTGACTTTC	CSARHRLGQGLSGANVLTF
TRBD1	many	TRBV12-3/TRBV12-4	TRBJ1-5	TGTGCCAGCAGTCAGAGACAGGGCGGTCAGCCCCAGCATTTT	CASSQRQGGQPQHF
NA	many	TRBV7-8	TRBJ1-2	TGTGCCAGCAGCTTAGATAGGGGGGAGGCCTATGGCTACACCTTC	CASSLDRGEAYGYTF
TRBD2	many	TRBV9	TRBJ2-7	TGTGCCAGCAGCGGCGGACTAGCGGGAGCTTTGGGGGAGCAGTACTTC	CASSGGLAGALGEQYF
NA	many	TRBV12-3/TRBV12-4	TRBJ2-1	TGTGCCAGCAGTTTTCTCTCCCGGTTCGGTGAGCAGTTCTTC	CASSFLSRFGEQFF
TRBD1	NA	TRBV19	TRBJ1-6	TGTGCCACCTCGACAGGGCAGCTTTCACCCCTCCACTTT	CATSTGQLSPLHF
NA	many	TRBV4-1	TRBJ1-2	TGCGCCAGCAGACCCAGTTGGCAGGACAACTATGGCTACACCTTC	CASRPSWQDNYGYTF
NA	many	TRBV3-1	TRBJ2-7	TGTGCCAGCAGCCACCTCCAGTACGAGCAGTACTTC	CASSHLQYEQYF
NA	many	TRBV12-3/TRBV12-4	TRBJ1-2	TGTGCCAGCAGTTTGACCGGGACACTCTATGGCTACACCTTC	CASSLTGTLYGYTF
TRBD2	many	TRBV6-2/TRBV6-3	TRBJ2-1	TGTGCCAGCAGTTACTGGCGGCTATCTAGCGGGGGGCCGAATAATGAGCAGTTCTTC	CASSYWRLSSGGPNNEQFF
TRBD1	many	TRBV29-1	TRBJ1-1	TGCAGCGTTGAATTGACAGGGGCTTTAACTTTCTTT	CSVELTGALTFF
TRBD1	many	TRBV6-5	TRBJ1-1	TGTGCCAGCAGCAGGGGGCCCATCCCGAACACTGAAGCTTTCTTT	CASSRGPIPNTEAFF
NA	many	TRBV11-2	TRBJ2-2	TGTGCCAGCAGCTCCTCTTGGCGGAGAAACACCGGGGAGCTGTTTTTT	CASSSSWRRNTGELFF